Each of the 5 T cell receptor beta chains below was sequenced from the same sample in a study of blood T cell repertoires in COVID-19. Libraries were prepared by immunoSEQ multiplex PCR; TCRdb keeps only in-frame clonotypes and omits some of them. The sample lists hundreds of thousands of clones, 85% occurring once. Sequences were obtained from PBMCs or T cells enriched from blood (not recorded which). Every receptor here comes from a man aged 35 to 55 who had recovered from COVID-19.

As DNA, the CDR3 is TGTGCCTGGAGTGTACGCAGGTTCCAGCCCCAGCATTTT. Its protein product is CAWSVRRFQPQHF. This chain connects TRBV30 to TRBJ1-5; unclear D gene. The CDR3 consists of 13 residues. Trimming left V 0 bases short and J 7 bases short, with 10 bases between. Germline V gene lookup returns CDR1 GTSNPN and CDR2 SVGIG (reference sequence).

To note about this clone: At one end the junction does not follow the germline gene, possibly because of a read error. The chain employs TRBV19 and TRBJ2-4, with 7 nucleotides matching TRBD1. The V gene's germline CDR1 is LNHDA and CDR2 SQIVND (reference sequence). The CDR3 length is 11 residues. DNA of the CDR3: TGTGCCAGTAGTATAGCCGGGACAGAGGAATTC. The encoded protein is CASSIAGTEEF.

The V and J genes are TRBV7-2 and TRBJ2-7; D is uncertain. V was cut by 1 base and J by 0 bases, with 13 bases left in between. Germline values: CDR1 SGHTA, CDR2 FQGNSA. The CDR3 is made up of 16 amino acids. The CDR3, as DNA: TGTGCCAGCAGCTTAGACCAGAACAGACCCTCCTACGAGCAGTACTTC. The encoded protein is CASSLDQNRPSYEQYF.

Concerning this clone: Other DNA sequences in this specimen translate into the identical CDR3. V is TRBV10-3 and J is TRBJ2-3; D unclear. The CDR3 has 12 residues. Germline CDR1 reads ENHRY; CDR2 reads SYGVKD. V was trimmed by 3 bases and J by 4 bases, leaving 5 bases between them. The CDR3 DNA follows: TGTGCCATCAGTGACTCAGCAGATACGCAGTATTTT. Residues: CAISDSADTQYF.

The chain employs TRBV7-6 and TRBJ1-5, with 10 nucleotides matching TRBD1. J gave up 0 bases and V 5 bases, and 4 bases lay outside the gene matches. Looked up from germline, CDR1 is SGHVS and CDR2 is FNYEAQ. CDR3 length equals 16 residues. The CDR3 coding sequence is TGTGCCAGCAGCCCCGGGACAGGGGTTAGCAATCAGCCCCAGCATTTT. This codes for CASSPGTGVSNQPQHF.